Below are 29 T cell receptor beta chains sequenced from a single sample in a study of CD8+ T cells in alopecia areata. RNA extraction was followed by reverse transcription into cDNA, which acted as the sequencing template. TCRdb's copy holds only in-frame clones and misses some; the assay was immunoSEQ multiplex PCR. The sample yields over 150,000 clones, about 48% seen once. Treatment here: oral pan-JAK inhibitor, 5-10 mg twice daily. Specimen: CD8+ T cells sorted from blood, collected at week 24, from a patient treated with tofacitinib. All receptors derive from a human donor with alopecia areata.

V is TRBV4-1 and J is TRBJ2-7; 11 bases are shared with TRBD1. The V and J ends lost 8 bases and 7 bases, in that order; junction bases with no gene match: 10. CDR1 MGHRA and CDR2 YSYEKL come from the germline V gene. This CDR3 has 14 amino acids. In DNA, the CDR3 is TGCGCCAGCGGACGGACAGGGGGCTTGCGGGAGCAGTACTTC. It specifies CASGRTGGLREQYF.

About this clone itself: The same CDR3 arises from other DNA sequences in this sample as well. The V gene is TRBV29-1, the J gene TRBJ2-2; D is perhaps TRBD2 (5 bases). Deletions cut 5 bases from V and 6 bases from J, with 13 bases between. The CDR3 has 13 amino acids. The V gene's germline CDR1 is SQVTM and CDR2 ANQGSEA. The DNA of the CDR3 is TGCAGCGTTCCGGGATTCGGGCCCGGGGAGCTGTTTTTT. Translating gives CSVPGFGPGELFF.

This rearrangement joins TRBV9 to TRBJ2-1; TRBD1 agrees at 9 bases. There are 14 residues in the CDR3. Germline CDR1 and CDR2: SGDLS and YYNGEE. Trimming cost V 3 bases and J 2 bases; bases outside gene matches: 0. CDR3 bases: TGTGCCAGCAGCGGGACAGGGGCCTACAATGAGCAGTTCTTC. Residues: CASSGTGAYNEQFF.

The V gene is TRBV30, the J gene TRBJ1-1; maybe TRBD1 (6 bases). Trimming stripped 1 base from V and 11 bases from J, with 11 bases between. The germline gives CDR1 GTSNPN, CDR2 SVGIG (reference sequence). This CDR3 has 11 residues. CDR3 in DNA: TGTGCCTGGAGTGAGGGGGGTCGGGCTTTCTTT. This gives the protein CAWSEGGRAFF. Variable domain in full (rest from reference TRBV30 and TRBJ1-1): SQTIHQWPATLVQPVGSPLSLECTVEGTSNPNLYWYRQAAGRGLQLLFYSVGIGQISSEVPQNLSASRPQDRQFILSSKKLLLSDSGFYLCAWSEGGRAFFGQGTRLTVV.

This chain connects TRBV2 to TRBJ2-6, with 7 bases aligning to TRBD2. This CDR3 region has 14 residues. After removal of 6 bases from V and 3 bases from J, the junction contained 2 bases not matched to a gene. Germline lookup yields CDR1 SNHLY and CDR2 FYNNEI. The DNA for the CDR3 is TGTGCCAGCAGGGGACTAAATGGGGCCAACGTCCTGACTTTC. Translating it yields CASRGLNGANVLTF.

This clone came up a few times. This sequence joins TRBV2 and TRBJ1-2; the D gene is possibly TRBD1 (5 bases). Per the germline V gene, CDR1 is SNHLY and CDR2 is FYNNEI. Deletions cut 1 base from V and 5 bases from J, with 17 bases between. The CDR3 extends over 16 amino acids. CDR3 nucleotide sequence: TGTGCCAGCAGTGAAGGGGGCCGGCAGGAACCATATGGCTACACCTTC. Protein: CASSEGGRQEPYGYTF.

This clone was observed a few times. The chain carries TRBV19 and TRBJ1-1; 7 bases map to TRBD1. The germline V gene encodes CDR1 LNHDA and CDR2 SQIVND (reference sequence). The CDR3 is 17 residues long. Trimming took 0 bases from V and 4 from J; bases not matched to a gene: 11. The CDR3: CASSIDQNLQGTTEAFF. DNA of the CDR3: TGTGCCAGTAGTATAGATCAGAATTTACAGGGGACCACTGAAGCTTTCTTT.

The chain carries TRBV7-9 and TRBJ2-1, with TRBD1 identical over 10 bases. Germline CDR1 and CDR2: SEHNR and FQNEAQ (reference sequence). This CDR3 contains 16 residues. V shed 5 bases and J 5 bases; nucleotides not matched to a gene: 9. The CDR3 region has the DNA TGTGCCAGCAGCCCGGCCTGGACAGGGGGTAACAATGAGCAGTTCTTC. Its protein product is CASSPAWTGGNNEQFF.

This clone was seen only once. This CDR3 is CASSYEGRAEQYF. The CDR3 coding sequence is TGTGCCAGCAGTTACGAGGGCAGGGCGGAGCAGTACTTC. The chain links TRBV6-5 to TRBJ2-7; tentatively, D is TRBD1 or TRBD2 (5 bases each). The CDR3 covers 13 residues. The germline V and J ends were trimmed by 2 bases and 7 bases, with 12 bases remaining between them. Per the germline V gene, CDR1 is MNHEY and CDR2 is SVGAGI.

The rearrangement links TRBV6-6 to TRBJ2-6; either TRBD1 or TRBD2 may fit D (5 bases each). There are 16 residues in the CDR3. Trimming cost V 2 bases and J 0 bases, with 8 bases left between them. Germline CDR1 reads MNHNY; CDR2 reads SVGAGI (reference sequence). CDR3 sequence reads: CASSYPGSSGANVLTF. CDR3 sequence (DNA): TGTGCCAGCAGTTACCCAGGGAGCTCTGGGGCCAACGTCCTGACTTTC.

This sequence joins TRBV29-1 and TRBJ1-2, with TRBD1 as a possible D gene (5 bases). V dropped 7 bases and J dropped 2 bases, with 17 bases sitting between them. The CDR3 sequence is 14 residues long. Looked up from germline, CDR1 is SQVTM and CDR2 is ANQGSEA. CDR3 residues: CSAAGTSRNYGYTF. The CDR3 DNA follows: TGCAGCGCCGCCGGGACTTCAAGAAACTATGGCTACACCTTC. Full variable domain (remainder filled in from reference TRBV29-1 and TRBJ1-2): SAVISQKPSRDICQRGTSLTIQCQVDSQVTMMFWYRQQPGQSLTLIATANQGSEATYESGFVIDKFPISRPNLTFSTLTVSNMSPEDSSIYLCSAAGTSRNYGYTFGSGTRLTVV.

V usage is TRBV7-9 and J usage is TRBJ2-3; 9 bases line up with TRBD1. The V gene end was trimmed by 5 bases and the J gene end by 4 bases; junction bases not matched to a gene: 4. The CDR3 is 14 residues long. Germline V gene sequence: CDR1 SEHNR, CDR2 FQNEAQ (reference sequence). Here the CDR3 reads CASSPDRGADTQYF. The CDR3 DNA reads TGTGCCAGCAGCCCGGACAGGGGCGCAGATACGCAGTATTTT.

The rearrangement joins TRBV7-2 to TRBJ1-5, with a possible D match to TRBD1 (6 bases). There are 14 residues in the CDR3. Germline loops: CDR1 SGHTA, CDR2 FQGNSA. Trimming pared 1 base from V and 4 bases from J, leaving 8 bases between. The CDR3 is CASSLGGTNQPQHF. CDR3 in DNA: TGTGCCAGCAGCTTAGGCGGGACAAATCAGCCCCAGCATTTT.

This clone has just a few counts. The V gene is TRBV4-3, the J gene TRBJ2-3, with D perhaps matching TRBD1 or TRBD2 (5 bases each). The CDR3 totals 14 residues. V lost 1 base and J 5 bases, leaving 10 bases between the germline ends. The V gene's germline CDR1 is LGHNA and CDR2 YSLEER. The CDR3 sequence is CASSQVRDRDTQYF. The CDR3 nucleotides read TGCGCCAGCAGCCAAGTTCGGGACCGAGATACGCAGTATTTT.

The count of this clone is one. The V gene is TRBV9, the J gene TRBJ2-1, with D maybe TRBD2 (7 bases). V was cut by 3 bases and J by 5 bases, with 15 bases left in between. The V gene's germline CDR1 is SGDLS and CDR2 YYNGEE. The CDR3 runs to 15 residues. The CDR3 DNA sequence: TGTGCCAGCAGCGCCTTCGGGGGGCAGAACAATGAGCAGTTCTTC. The encoded protein is CASSAFGGQNNEQFF. Complete variable domain (other parts from reference TRBV9 and TRBJ2-1): DSGVTQTPKHLITATGQRVTLRCSPRSGDLSVYWYQQSLDQGLQFLIQYYNGEERAKGNILERFSAQQFPDLHSELNLSSLELGDSALYFCASSAFGGQNNEQFFGPGTRLTVL.

The CDR3 region is CASSDQGQGASGELFF. CDR3 DNA sequence: TGTGCCAGCAGTGATCAGGGACAGGGGGCGTCCGGGGAGCTGTTTTTT. J is TRBJ2-2 and V is TRBV25-1; 12 nucleotides align to TRBD1. Trimming took 3 bases from V and 6 from J; bases not matched to a gene: 5. Germline assignment: CDR1 MGHDK and CDR2 SYGVNS. The CDR3 consists of 16 residues.

The chain's CDR3 is CASSLESKGRKAFF. The CDR3 DNA sequence: TGTGCCAGCAGCTTAGAGAGTAAGGGACGTAAAGCTTTCTTT. This chain links TRBV7-3 with TRBJ1-1; possible D gene TRBD1, 5 bases. Trimming removed 2 bases at V and 9 bases at J, with 16 bases between. Germline V CDR1 and CDR2: SGHTA, FQGTGA. CDR3 length: 14 amino acids.

This clone turned up a few times. CDR3 residues: CASSPPDRANTEAFF. CDR3 DNA: TGTGCCAGCAGCCCTCCCGACAGGGCGAACACTGAAGCTTTCTTT. The chain carries TRBV25-1 and TRBJ1-1, with 7 nucleotides matching TRBD1. Losses at the gene ends were 6 bases for V and 1 base for J; bases not matched to a gene: 8. The CDR3 loop spans 15 amino acids. Germline loops: CDR1 MGHDK, CDR2 SYGVNS.

This clone has only a few counts. V usage is TRBV30 and J usage is TRBJ2-1; 10 positions match TRBD1. The CDR3 spans 14 residues. V shed 2 bases and J 5 bases; nucleotides not matched to a gene: 3. The germline V gene encodes CDR1 GTSNPN and CDR2 SVGIG (reference sequence). For the CDR3, the DNA is TGTGCCTGGAGTTGGGGGACAGGGGACAATGAGCAGTTCTTC. Residues: CAWSWGTGDNEQFF. The whole variable domain, filled in from reference TRBV30 and TRBJ2-1, reads SQTIHQWPATLVQPVGSPLSLECTVEGTSNPNLYWYRQAAGRGLQLLFYSVGIGQISSEVPQNLSASRPQDRQFILSSKKLLLSDSGFYLCAWSWGTGDNEQFFGPGTRLTVL.

This clone came up a few times. V gene TRBV4-1 combines with J gene TRBJ1-6; TRBD1 aligns across 7 bases. This CDR3 region has 15 residues. Germline V gives CDR1 MGHRA, CDR2 YSYEKL. Trimming took 1 base from V and 8 from J; bases not matched to a gene: 5. This CDR3 reads CASSQAGTEDSPLHF. CDR3 DNA: TGCGCCAGCAGCCAAGCCGGGACAGAAGATTCACCCCTCCACTTT.

The genes are TRBV7-9 and TRBJ2-3; 12 nucleotides match TRBD2. CDR3 size: 16 residues. The J segment lost 2 bases and the V segment lost 4 bases, leaving 4 bases of the junction unmatched. Germline CDR1 is SEHNR and CDR2 is FQNEAQ (reference sequence). The CDR3 DNA sequence: TGTGCCAGCAGCTGGGGGACTAGCGGGTACACAGATACGCAGTATTTT. Protein sequence: CASSWGTSGYTDTQYF.

The chain carries TRBV6-5 and TRBJ2-2, with D perhaps matching TRBD1 (6 bases). CDR1 is MNHEY, CDR2 SVGAGI, per germline. With 1 base removed from V and 7 bases from J, the gap between germline ends came to 13 bases. CDR3 length: 15 residues. The CDR3 nucleotides read TGTGCCAGCAGTTACTTTCCAGGGGCGAGCGGGGAGCTGTTTTTT. This sequence encodes CASSYFPGASGELFF.

This clone appeared once. The V call is TRBV7-9, the J call TRBJ2-6, with D uncertain. CDR3 length equals 17 residues. Trimming removed 5 bases from V and 4 bases from J, with 18 bases in between. Per germline, CDR1 SEHNR and CDR2 FQNEAQ (reference sequence). The CDR3 DNA follows: TGTGCCAGCAGCCCACCGACGGATCCTCTGGGGGCCAACGTCCTGACTTTC. Its protein product is CASSPPTDPLGANVLTF. The whole variable domain, filled in from reference TRBV7-9 and TRBJ2-6, reads DTGVSQNPRHKITKRGQNVTFRCDPISEHNRLYWYRQTLGQGPEFLTYFQNEAQLEKSRLLSDRFSAERPKGSFSTLEIQRTEQGDSAMYLCASSPPTDPLGANVLTFGAGSRLTVL.

This clone appeared a single time. The rearrangement links TRBV4-3 to TRBJ1-1; D is perhaps TRBD1 (5 bases). The CDR3 consists of 16 residues. Between the trimmed V and J ends, which lost 1 base and 1 base, there was a span of 13 bases. The V gene's germline CDR1 is LGHNA and CDR2 YSLEER. The DNA for the CDR3 is TGCGCCAGCAGCCAAGCCTTAGAGGGGAGGAACACTGAAGCTTTCTTT. This gives the protein CASSQALEGRNTEAFF.

V and J are TRBV5-6 and TRBJ2-1; D might be TRBD1 or TRBD2, each matching 6 bases. V lost 4 bases and J 0 bases, leaving 14 bases between the germline ends. In germline, CDR1 is SGHDT, CDR2 YYEEEE. This CDR3 is 16 amino acids long. The CDR3 sequence is CASSHSRGHSYNEQFF. CDR3 DNA: TGTGCCAGCAGCCATAGTCGGGGGCACTCCTACAATGAGCAGTTCTTC.

As to this clone: The same CDR3 arises from other DNA sequences in this sample as well. This chain connects TRBV27 to TRBJ2-5, with D hard to call. Looked up from germline, CDR1 is MNHEY and CDR2 is SMNVEV (reference sequence). The germline V and J ends were trimmed by 4 bases and 5 bases, with 5 bases remaining between them. CDR3 length: 11 amino acids. CDR3 protein: CASSSRETQYF. The CDR3 nucleotides read TGTGCCAGCAGTTCAAGGGAGACCCAGTACTTC.

The chain carries TRBV16 and TRBJ1-2; tentatively, D is TRBD1 (5 bases). The germline V gene has CDR1 KGHSY and CDR2 FQNENV. V lost 0 bases, J lost 8 bases, and 13 bases lay in between. This CDR3 region has 14 residues. The CDR3: CASSQSAEGYGYTF. The CDR3 DNA is TGTGCCAGCAGCCAATCCGCGGAGGGGTACGGCTACACCTTC.

The chain carries TRBV15 and TRBJ2-7, with 7 positions matching TRBD1. The CDR3 extends over 15 amino acids. The V gene's germline CDR1 is LNHNV and CDR2 YYDKDF (reference sequence). With 2 bases clipped from V and 6 bases from J, the junction kept 10 bases outside the gene matches. CDR3 DNA: TGTGCCACCAGCAGAACGACAGGGATTTATACCGAGCAGTACTTC. It yields the protein CATSRTTGIYTEQYF.

This sequence joins TRBV2 and TRBJ1-4, with D perhaps TRBD1 (5 bases). Per germline, CDR1 SNHLY and CDR2 FYNNEI. V was trimmed by 4 bases and J by 4 bases, leaving 13 bases between them. CDR3 size: 15 residues. The DNA for the CDR3 is TGTGCCAGCAGTGGGGGACGGCAAAATAATGAAAAACTGTTTTTT. Translation: CASSGGRQNNEKLFF.